Each of the 16 T cell receptor beta chains below was sequenced from the same sample in a study of T cell repertoires in cytomegalovirus infection. From the reads, TCRdb called clonotypes with MiXCR, one entry per CDR3 protein. The sample has approximately 390,000 distinct CDR3 sequences; about a third are singletons. The antigens these receptors bind are not known. Sample: cultured PBMCs, taken from culture after CMV antigen stimulation. The receptors were gathered from a human donor in good health (CMV status not recorded). Some clones in this sample may be carry-over from other donors' samples.

V gene TRBV7-9 combines with J gene TRBJ2-1; 7 bases match TRBD1. The trim removed 6 bases at V and 6 bases at J, leaving 14 bases unmatched. Germline V gene data show CDR1 as SEHNR and CDR2 as FQNEAQ (reference sequence). The CDR3 totals 16 residues. For the CDR3, the DNA is TGTGCCAGCAGGCGGCGCCACAGGGGTAATATCAATGAGCAGTTCTTC. Its protein product is CASRRRHRGNINEQFF.

This clonotype was seen more than once but under ten times. The chain links TRBV7-8 to TRBJ2-5; TRBD2 might be the D (6 bases). This CDR3 comprises 15 residues. Trimming cost V 5 bases and J 4 bases, with 17 bases left between them. Germline V gene sequence: CDR1 SGHVS, CDR2 FQNEAQ. The DNA for the CDR3 is TGTGCCAGCAGCCTAGAGGGTGCGGAGGGAGAGACCCAGTACTTC. Translated, it gives CASSLEGAEGETQYF. The full variable domain, its missing parts supplied by reference TRBV7-8 and TRBJ2-5, is GAGVSQSPRYKVAKRGQDVALRCDPISGHVSLFWYQQALGQGPEFLTYFQNEAQLDKSGLPSDRFFAERPEGSVSTLKIQRTQQEDSAVYLCASSLEGAEGETQYFGPGTRLLVL.

This clonotype was observed many times. V gene TRBV27 combines with J gene TRBJ2-1, with D perhaps TRBD2 (6 bases). Germline V CDR1 and CDR2: MNHEY, SMNVEV (reference sequence). The CDR3 length is 18 residues. Trimming removed 3 bases from V and 4 bases from J, with 22 bases in between. In nucleotides, the CDR3 is TGTGCCAGCAGTTTCACACCCCTACTAGCCTACCTTTACAATGAGCAGTTCTTC. It translates to CASSFTPLLAYLYNEQFF.

By share, this clonotype counts as medium-sized. The CDR3 sequence: CASSLKPDRDGYGYTF. DNA for the CDR3: TGTGCCAGCAGCCTGAAGCCGGACAGGGATGGGTATGGCTACACCTTC. The chain is built from TRBV7-9 and TRBJ1-2, with 8 bases that match TRBD1. The CDR3 totals 16 residues. V lost 5 bases to trimming and J lost 5 bases; unmatched junction nucleotides: 13. Germline CDR1 reads SEHNR; CDR2 reads FQNEAQ (reference sequence).

This clonotype was seen at least ten times. The chain has TRBV7-2 and TRBJ2-1, with no clear D. This CDR3 is 15 amino acids long. Trimming pared 4 bases from V and 0 bases from J, leaving 10 bases between. CDR1 is SGHTA, CDR2 FQGNSA, per germline. The CDR3 DNA sequence: TGTGCCAGCAGCTCAGACTTGAGCTCCTACAATGAGCAGTTCTTC. Translation gives CASSSDLSSYNEQFF. Variable domain in full (rest from reference TRBV7-2 and TRBJ2-1): GAGVSQSPSNKVTEKGKDVELRCDPISGHTALYWYRQSLGQGLEFLIYFQGNSAPDKSGLPSDRFSAERTGGSVSTLTIQRTQQEDSAVYLCASSSDLSSYNEQFFGPGTRLTVL.

This chain uses TRBV5-6 with TRBJ2-1; D perhaps matches TRBD1 (6 bases). The V end was cut by 4 bases, the J end by 9 bases, with 17 bases between. Germline-derived CDR1 and CDR2 are SGHDT and YYEEEE. This CDR3 has 14 amino acids. The CDR3 sequence is CASSRIDPQGEQFF. CDR3 DNA: TGTGCCAGCAGCCGAATCGACCCACAGGGTGAGCAGTTCTTC.

The sample holds a few counts of this clonotype. The rearrangement uses TRBV29-1 and TRBJ2-7; 8 bases are shared with TRBD1. Germline loops: CDR1 SQVTM, CDR2 ANQGSEA. The CDR3 contains 14 residues. V shed 0 bases and J 3 bases; nucleotides not matched to a gene: 4. The CDR3: CSVEDQDRGYEQYF. The DNA for the CDR3 is TGCAGCGTTGAAGATCAAGACAGGGGCTACGAGCAGTACTTC.

The chain combines TRBV7-2 with TRBJ1-2; the match to TRBD1 covers 7 bases. Germline CDR1 and CDR2: SGHTA and FQGNSA. The CDR3 sequence is 13 residues long. With 2 bases clipped from V and 7 bases from J, the junction kept 4 bases outside the gene matches. The CDR3 DNA follows: TGTGCCAGCAGCTTAACCGACAGGGCTGGCTACACCTTC. Translation: CASSLTDRAGYTF.

The chain employs TRBV11-2 and TRBJ1-6; D might be TRBD1 (6 bases). The germline V gene encodes CDR1 SGHAT and CDR2 FQNNGV. The V gene lost 6 bases and the J gene lost 6 bases, with 12 bases spanning the gap. This CDR3 has 14 residues. The CDR3 nucleotides are TGTGCCAGCAGACTCGGACAGAGTAATTCACCCCTCCACTTT. Its translation: CASRLGQSNSPLHF.

This clonotype was observed a handful of times. V usage is TRBV28 and J usage is TRBJ1-5, with a weak D call TRBD1 (6 bases). This CDR3 spans 17 amino acids. Germline CDR1 and CDR2: MDHEN and SYDVKM. The V end lost 3 bases, the J end lost 0 bases, and 15 bases lay between the germline ends. The CDR3 is CASSFPQGLYSNQPQHF. CDR3 sequence (DNA): TGTGCCAGCAGTTTTCCGCAGGGGCTGTATAGCAATCAGCCCCAGCATTTT.

This chain links TRBV5-6 with TRBJ1-1; TRBD1 matches at 11 bases. Losses at the gene ends were 8 bases for V and 1 base for J; bases not matched to a gene: 13. Germline CDR1 reads SGHDT; CDR2 reads YYEEEE. This CDR3 contains 17 residues. The DNA for the CDR3 is TGTGCCAGTGCGTACCTGGACAGGGGGCGAGGGAACACTGAAGCTTTCTTT. Amino acid sequence: CASAYLDRGRGNTEAFF.

This clonotype was seen repeatedly, ten times or more. A much more abundant neighbour one base away suggests this may be a read error. The gene calls are TRBV12-3 or TRBV12-4 and TRBJ1-1; D perhaps matches TRBD1 (5 bases). The CDR3 sequence is 13 residues long. V shed 6 bases and J shed 1 base, with 9 bases lying between them. Written as DNA, the CDR3 is TGTGCCAGCAGGTTACAGGCGAACACTGAAGCTTTCTTT. This gives the protein CASRLQANTEAFF.

This clonotype was seen ten or more times. The rearrangement uses TRBV7-2 and TRBJ1-2, with 7 bases matching TRBD1. This CDR3 is built from 13 residues. V was pared by 1 base and J by 14 bases, with 10 bases of the junction left unmatched. Germline V gives CDR1 SGHTA, CDR2 FQGNSA. CDR3 bases: TGTGCCAGCAGCTTAGATGACAGGGAAAGGGGTACCTTC. Its protein product is CASSLDDRERGTF.

The DNA for the CDR3 is TGTGCCAGCAGTTTATGGGTGGACACCGGGGAGCTGTTTTTT. Residues: CASSLWVDTGELFF. The chain recombines TRBV12-3 or TRBV12-4 with TRBJ2-2, with D hard to call. The CDR3 consists of 14 residues. V shed 2 bases and J shed 3 bases, with 7 bases lying between them.

The V gene is TRBV7-2, the J gene TRBJ2-1, with 8 nucleotides matching TRBD2. Germline CDR1 reads SGHTA; CDR2 reads FQGNSA. The V segment lost 5 bases and the J segment 7 bases; nucleotides outside the gene matches: 10. CDR3 size: 15 residues. The CDR3 nucleotides read TGTGCCAGCAGCCAATCCGGGACTAGGGTTAATGAGCAGTTCTTC. This codes for CASSQSGTRVNEQFF.

V usage is TRBV7-9 and J usage is TRBJ2-7, with D perhaps matching TRBD1 (5 bases). CDR1 SEHNR and CDR2 FQNEAQ come from the germline V gene (reference sequence). The V gene lost 5 bases and the J gene lost 4 bases, with 12 bases spanning the gap. There are 13 residues in the CDR3. DNA for the CDR3: TGTGCCAGCAGCCAAAATACAGGTTACGAGCAGTACGTC. Protein: CASSQNTGYEQYV.